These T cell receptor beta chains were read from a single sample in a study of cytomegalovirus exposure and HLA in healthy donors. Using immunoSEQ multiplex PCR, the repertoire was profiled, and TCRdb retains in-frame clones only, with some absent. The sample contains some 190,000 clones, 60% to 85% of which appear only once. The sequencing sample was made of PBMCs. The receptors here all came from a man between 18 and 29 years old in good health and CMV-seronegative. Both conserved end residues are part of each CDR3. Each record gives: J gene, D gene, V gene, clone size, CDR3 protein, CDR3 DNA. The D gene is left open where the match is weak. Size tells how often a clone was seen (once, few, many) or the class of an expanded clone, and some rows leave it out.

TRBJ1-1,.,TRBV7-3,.,CASSTAGVTEAFF,TGTGCCAGCAGCACCGCAGGGGTCACTGAAGCTTTCTTT
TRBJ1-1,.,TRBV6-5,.,CATGDTYTEAFF,TGTGCCACTGGGGACACCTACACTGAAGCTTTCTTT
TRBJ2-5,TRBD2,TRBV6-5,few,CASSYAASGGRETQYF,TGTGCCAGCAGTTACGCGGCTAGCGGGGGGAGGGAGACCCAGTACTTC
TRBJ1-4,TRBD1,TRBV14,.,CASSQGYKPGQGAANEKLFF,TGTGCCAGCAGCCAAGGATATAAACCGGGACAGGGGGCGGCTAATGAAAAACTGTTTTTT
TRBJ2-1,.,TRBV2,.,CASSDTSRSSYNEQFF,TGTGCCAGCAGTGATACTAGCCGGAGCTCCTACAATGAGCAGTTCTTC
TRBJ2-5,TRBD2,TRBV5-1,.,CASSPGGGLETQYF,TGCGCCAGCAGCCCCGGGGGGGGGCTAGAGACCCAGTACTTC
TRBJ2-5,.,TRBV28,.,CASSPGTLGMETQYF,TGTGCCAGCAGCCCTGGGACTTTAGGAATGGAGACCCAGTACTTC
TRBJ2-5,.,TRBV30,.,CAWSERETQYF,TGTGCCTGGAGTGAGAGGGAGACCCAGTACTTC
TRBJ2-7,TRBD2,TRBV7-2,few,CASTRLAGGTYEQYF,TGTGCCAGCACCCGACTGGCGGGAGGCACCTACGAGCAGTACTTC
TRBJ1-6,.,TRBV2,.,CASSAQGNNSPLHF,TGTGCCAGCAGCGCCCAGGGGAATAATTCACCCCTCCACTTT
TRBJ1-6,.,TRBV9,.,CASGQGIDSPLHF,TGTGCCAGCGGTCAGGGAATTGACTCACCCCTCCACTTT
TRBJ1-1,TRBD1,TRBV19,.,CASSGDREGFGPEAFF,TGTGCCAGTAGTGGTGACAGGGAAGGTTTCGGTCCTGAAGCTTTCTTT
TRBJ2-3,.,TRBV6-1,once,CASSDRGGADTQYF,TGTGCCAGCAGTGATAGAGGGGGGGCAGATACGCAGTATTTT
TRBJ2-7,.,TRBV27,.,CASSPRALGYEQYF,TGTGCCAGCAGTCCGAGGGCCCTCGGCTACGAGCAGTACTTC
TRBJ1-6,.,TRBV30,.,CAWSANSPLHF,TGTGCCTGGAGTGCGAATTCACCCCTCCACTTT
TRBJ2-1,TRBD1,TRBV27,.,CASSPGQGDYNEQFF,TGTGCCAGCAGTCCGGGACAGGGAGACTACAATGAGCAGTTCTTC
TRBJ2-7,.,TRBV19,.,CASSIAGLNPYEQYF,TGTGCCAGTAGTATAGCAGGGTTGAACCCCTACGAGCAGTACTTC
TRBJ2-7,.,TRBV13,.,CASKLGQSTYEQYF,TGTGCCAGCAAACTCGGACAGTCAACCTACGAGCAGTACTTC
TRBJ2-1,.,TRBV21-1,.,CASSSTSGSPYNEQFF,TGTGCCAGCAGCAGTACTAGCGGGAGCCCATACAATGAGCAGTTCTTC
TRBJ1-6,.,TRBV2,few,CASSDSDSPLHF,TGTGCCAGCAGTGATTCAGATTCACCCCTCCACTTT
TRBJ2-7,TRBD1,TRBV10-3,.,CAISDGTGGYEQYF,TGTGCCATCAGTGATGGGACAGGGGGTTACGAGCAGTACTTC
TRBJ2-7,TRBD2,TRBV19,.,CALPRGGRYEQYF,TGTGCCCTCCCCCGGGGGGGAAGATACGAGCAGTACTTC
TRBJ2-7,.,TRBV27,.,CASSFVSVSPYEQYF,TGTGCCAGCAGTTTCGTAAGCGTGAGTCCCTACGAGCAGTACTTC
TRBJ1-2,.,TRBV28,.,CASTSGGLNYGYTF,TGTGCCAGCACTAGCGGGGGGCTCAACTATGGCTACACCTTC
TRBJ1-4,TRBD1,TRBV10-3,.,CAISPLPQGDEKLFF,TGTGCCATCAGCCCCCTCCCCCAGGGGGATGAAAAACTGTTTTTT
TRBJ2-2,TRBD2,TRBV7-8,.,CASSLEASGADTGELFF,TGTGCCAGCAGCTTAGAGGCTAGCGGGGCCGACACCGGGGAGCTGTTTTTT
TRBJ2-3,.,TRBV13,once,CASSSLRGGPRDTQYF,TGTGCCAGCAGCTCTCTAAGGGGGGGCCCCAGGGATACGCAGTATTTT
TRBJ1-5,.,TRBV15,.,CATSRESLVGGSPQHF,TGTGCCACCAGCAGAGAGTCCCTTGTGGGCGGGTCGCCCCAGCATTTT
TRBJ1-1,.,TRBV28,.,CASSATGFEAFF,TGTGCCAGCAGTGCCACAGGGTTTGAAGCTTTCTTT